Below, 29 T cell receptor beta chains from the same sample are listed, as sequenced in a study of T cell responses to AZD1222 COVID-19 vaccine. Repertoires were generated with immunoSEQ multiplex PCR, while TCRdb's copy carries only in-frame clones and drops some. This sample has around 78,000 clones, with about nine tenths found just once. This sample comprised peripheral blood, obtained 28 days after the second AZD1222 dose. Receptor source: an adult who received the AZD1222 COVID-19 vaccine.

The rearrangement joins TRBV19 to TRBJ1-3, with a weak D call TRBD1 (6 bases). Trimming took off 5 bases at V and 2 bases at J, with 16 bases between the two ends. Germline V gene lookup returns CDR1 LNHDA and CDR2 SQIVND (reference sequence). CDR3 length equals 16 residues. CDR3 sequence (DNA): TGTGCCAGTAGTTTAGGGGGGGACGGACCTGGAAACACCATATATTTT. It encodes CASSLGGDGPGNTIYF.

The rearrangement links TRBV5-1 to TRBJ1-4; D gene uncertain. The CDR3 runs 13 residues. Trimming shortened V by 0 bases and J by 5 bases, and 5 bases separated the two germline ends. CDR1 SGHRS and CDR2 YFSETQ come from the germline V gene. CDR3 in DNA: TGCGCCAGCAGCTTGGACGAGAATGAAAAACTGTTTTTT. As protein: CASSLDENEKLFF.

The chain joins TRBV7-9 to TRBJ1-5; tentatively, D is TRBD1 (6 bases). Trimming cost V 2 bases and J 5 bases, with 13 bases left between them. Germline V CDR1 and CDR2: SEHNR, FQNEAQ (reference sequence). The CDR3 is made up of 15 amino acids. CDR3 bases: TGTGCCAGCAGCTTAAGCGGACAGCGGGATCAGCCCCAGCATTTT. Its protein is CASSLSGQRDQPQHF.

This sequence joins TRBV5-1 and TRBJ2-2; 7 positions agree with TRBD1. Trimming cost V 7 bases and J 6 bases; bases outside gene matches: 9. The CDR3 spans 14 residues. Germline CDR1 reads SGHRS; CDR2 reads YFSETQ. As DNA, the CDR3 is TGCGCCAGCGAAACAGGGGTTTCGTCCGGGGAGCTGTTTTTT. Amino acids: CASETGVSSGELFF. Drawing the rest from reference TRBV5-1 and TRBJ2-2, the complete variable domain is KAGVTQTPRYLIKTRGQQVTLSCSPISGHRSVSWYQQTPGQGLQFLFEYFSETQRNKGNFPGRFSGRQFSNSRSEMNVSTLELGDSALYLCASETGVSSGELFFGEGSRLTVL.

A single count supports this clone. V usage is TRBV9 and J usage is TRBJ2-1; D gene ambiguous. The CDR3 contains 12 residues. CDR1 and CDR2 from the germline V gene are SGDLS and YYNGEE. Trimming shortened V by 2 bases and J by 5 bases, and 5 bases separated the two germline ends. CDR3 sequence: CASSVRDNEQFF. In DNA form, the CDR3 reads TGTGCCAGCAGCGTCCGGGACAATGAGCAGTTCTTC.

This clone has only a few counts. The chain links TRBV5-6 to TRBJ2-7, with D perhaps matching TRBD1 (5 bases). Trimming left V 2 bases short and J 0 bases short, with 12 bases between. This CDR3 contains 15 residues. Per germline, CDR1 SGHDT and CDR2 YYEEEE. CDR3 region: CASSLWGPSSYEQYF. The CDR3 DNA reads TGTGCCAGCAGCTTATGGGGCCCCAGCTCCTACGAGCAGTACTTC.

The chain carries TRBV7-9 and TRBJ1-2, with D tentatively TRBD1 (6 bases). The CDR3 has 13 residues. The germline gives CDR1 SEHNR, CDR2 FQNEAQ (reference sequence). The V gene lost 5 bases and the J gene lost 10 bases, with 17 bases spanning the gap. The CDR3 spells CASSVQGGNDYTF. The CDR3 region has the DNA TGTGCCAGCAGCGTACAGGGAGGAAATGACTACACCTTC.

The chain employs TRBV5-1 and TRBJ1-4; 7 bases agree with TRBD1. From germline, CDR1 is SGHRS and CDR2 YFSETQ. CDR3 length: 16 residues. J gave up 4 bases and V 3 bases, and 9 bases lay outside the gene matches. Written as DNA, the CDR3 is TGCGCCAGCAGCTCGGGGACAGCCAGTGGTAATGAAAAACTGTTTTTT. Its translation is CASSSGTASGNEKLFF.

The rearrangement joins TRBV6-2 or TRBV6-3 to TRBJ1-2; D is possibly TRBD1 (6 bases). The CDR3 consists of 14 residues. Germline CDR1 MNHEY, CDR2 SVGEGT. V was clipped by 6 bases and J by 4 bases, with 15 bases between them. CDR3 region: CASSFTGLFYGYTF. In nucleotides, the CDR3 is TGTGCCAGCAGCTTCACAGGGCTCTTCTATGGCTACACCTTC.

The gene calls are TRBV7-3 and TRBJ2-2; 8 positions agree with TRBD2. V shed 2 bases, J shed 3 bases, and the junction held 2 bases outside the gene matches. CDR1 and CDR2 from the germline V gene are SGHTA and FQGTGA. The CDR3 totals 15 residues. Written as DNA, the CDR3 is TGTGCCAGCAGCTTAGGAGCGGGGGACACCGGGGAGCTGTTTTTT. Translated: CASSLGAGDTGELFF.

V is TRBV11-2 and J is TRBJ2-5; D perhaps matches TRBD2 (5 bases). V was pared by 1 base and J by 2 bases, with 8 bases between. Germline CDR1 reads SGHAT; CDR2 reads FQNNGV. CDR3 length: 14 amino acids. CDR3 in DNA: TGTGCCAGCAGCTTAGTTCCGGGGCAAGAGACCCAGTACTTC. Translation: CASSLVPGQETQYF.

This sequence joins TRBV7-8 and TRBJ2-1; D ambiguous. The length of the CDR3 is 13 residues. The V end lost 5 bases, the J end lost 9 bases, and 14 bases lay between the germline ends. Germline-derived CDR1 and CDR2 are SGHVS and FQNEAQ. The CDR3 DNA follows: TGTGCCAGCAGCCGAGTCAGGTATAGTGAGCAGTTCTTC. It codes for CASSRVRYSEQFF.

The rearrangement links TRBV6-6 to TRBJ1-5; a possible D gene is TRBD1 (6 bases). From germline, CDR1 is MNHNY and CDR2 SVGAGI (reference sequence). The V end lost 2 bases, the J end lost 1 base, and 9 bases lay between the germline ends. This CDR3 spans 15 amino acids. CDR3: CASSYTGTSNQPQHF. In DNA, the CDR3 is TGTGCCAGCAGTTACACAGGGACCAGCAATCAGCCCCAGCATTTT.

This rearrangement joins TRBV2 to TRBJ1-6; D is perhaps TRBD1 (5 bases). V dropped 8 bases and J dropped 7 bases, with 12 bases sitting between them. Germline V gene data show CDR1 as SNHLY and CDR2 as FYNNEI. The CDR3 has 13 amino acids. CDR3 residues: CASGGTLNSPLHF. The CDR3 DNA is TGTGCCAGCGGCGGGACCTTGAATTCACCCCTCCACTTT.

The chain is built from TRBV7-8 and TRBJ2-1, with 9 bases lining up with TRBD2. V shed 3 bases, J shed 5 bases, and the junction held 5 bases outside the gene matches. From germline, CDR1 is SGHVS and CDR2 FQNEAQ. The CDR3 contains 15 residues. The CDR3 nucleotides read TGTGCCAGCAGCTTTAGCGGGAGTGTCGACAATGAGCAGTTCTTC. It translates to CASSFSGSVDNEQFF.

The rearrangement uses TRBV5-1 and TRBJ2-7; 9 positions agree with TRBD1. The CDR3 sequence is 15 residues long. Trimming took 0 bases from V and 7 from J; bases not matched to a gene: 8. Germline CDR1 reads SGHRS; CDR2 reads YFSETQ. CDR3: CASSLAWDRVGEQYF. The CDR3, as DNA: TGCGCCAGCAGCTTGGCGTGGGACAGGGTGGGTGAGCAGTACTTC.

The chain uses TRBV10-3 and TRBJ2-7, with TRBD1 matching over 10 bases. The CDR3 spans 18 residues. V shed 0 bases and J 3 bases; nucleotides not matched to a gene: 11. Germline CDR1 reads ENHRY; CDR2 reads SYGVKD. Here the CDR3 DNA reads TGTGCCATCAGTGAGTCCGCCGGGAGGACAGGGGGGGGCTACGAGCAGTACTTC. Its protein product is CAISESAGRTGGGYEQYF.

V gene TRBV11-2 combines with J gene TRBJ1-1; a weak D match, TRBD1 (6 bases). Germline CDR1 SGHAT, CDR2 FQNNGV. Trimming stripped 7 bases from V and 7 bases from J, with 16 bases between. This CDR3 is 13 amino acids long. Written as DNA, the CDR3 is TGTGCCAGCATGCAGACAGGCAATAATGAAGCTTTCTTT. Encoded protein: CASMQTGNNEAFF.

The chain uses TRBV19 and TRBJ1-1; D is undetermined. V lost 4 bases and J 0 bases, leaving 6 bases between the germline ends. CDR1 and CDR2 from the germline V gene are LNHDA and SQIVND (reference sequence). This CDR3 has 13 residues. The CDR3 is CASSTQVNTEAFF. The CDR3 nucleotides are TGTGCCAGTAGTACGCAGGTGAACACTGAAGCTTTCTTT.

The J gene is TRBJ1-3, the V gene TRBV6-5; D is unresolved. The V gene lost 2 bases and the J gene lost 0 bases, with 8 bases spanning the gap. Germline lookup yields CDR1 MNHEY and CDR2 SVGAGI. This CDR3 spans 15 amino acids. CDR3: CASSYRADSGNTIYF. The CDR3 nucleotides read TGTGCCAGCAGTTACCGGGCGGACTCTGGAAACACCATATATTTT.

The chain joins TRBV5-1 to TRBJ2-7; 8 bases align to TRBD2. Germline V gene data show CDR1 as SGHRS and CDR2 as YFSETQ. Trimming cost V 4 bases and J 2 bases; bases outside gene matches: 8. The CDR3 is 15 amino acids. CDR3 in DNA: TGCGCCAGCAGCCTTGGACTAGCTTTAACCTACGAGCAGTACTTC. This sequence encodes CASSLGLALTYEQYF.

V and J are TRBV12-5 and TRBJ1-2, with D uncertain. V lost 6 bases and J 0 bases, leaving 8 bases between the germline ends. The CDR3 runs to 13 residues. Germline V CDR1 and CDR2: LGHNT, FRNRAP. The DNA for the CDR3 is TGTGCTAGTGGAAAGGGTGCTAACTATGGCTACACCTTC. Amino acid sequence: CASGKGANYGYTF. Complete variable domain (other parts from reference TRBV12-5 and TRBJ1-2): DARVTQTPRHKVTEMGQEVTMRCQPILGHNTVFWYRQTMMQGLELLAYFRNRAPLDDSGMPKDRFSAEMPDATLATLKIQPSEPRDSAVYFCASGKGANYGYTFGSGTRLTVV.

The chain carries TRBV27 and TRBJ1-2; D uncertain. CDR1 is MNHEY and CDR2 is SMNVEV in the germline V gene (reference sequence). Between the trimmed V and J ends, which lost 5 bases and 4 bases, there was a span of 14 bases. This CDR3 is built from 14 residues. The CDR3 DNA reads as TGTGCCAGCAGTCCGGAGGCGGAGGTCTATGGCTACACCTTC. It yields the protein CASSPEAEVYGYTF.

The chain carries TRBV18 and TRBJ1-5; D may be TRBD1 (5 bases). With 4 bases removed from V and 6 bases from J, the gap between germline ends came to 10 bases. The V gene's germline CDR1 is KGHSH and CDR2 LQKENI. The CDR3 is 13 amino acids. CDR3 region: CASSLSRVQPQHF. CDR3 bases: TGTGCCAGCTCACTTAGCAGGGTTCAGCCCCAGCATTTT. Complete variable domain (other parts from reference TRBV18 and TRBJ1-5): NAGVMQNPRHLVRRRGQEARLRCSPMKGHSHVYWYRQLPEEGLKFMVYLQKENIIDESGMPKERFSAEFPKEGPSILRIQQVVRGDSAAYFCASSLSRVQPQHFGDGTRLSIL.

CDR3 sequence (DNA): TGTGCCAGCAGCCGGGGTCTCGGGCAGCCCCAGCATTTT. It codes for CASSRGLGQPQHF. The chain combines TRBV14 with TRBJ1-5; D unresolved. This CDR3 comprises 13 residues. The V and J ends lost 4 bases and 7 bases respectively, with 11 bases between them. Germline-derived CDR1 and CDR2 are SGHDN and FVKESK.

The chain joins TRBV12-3 or TRBV12-4 to TRBJ1-1; a possible D gene is TRBD1 (5 bases). This CDR3 has 13 amino acids. V was trimmed by 0 bases and J by 8 bases, leaving 10 bases between them. DNA for the CDR3: TGTGCCAGCAGTTTAGCGTGGGGGATAGAAGCTTTCTTT. Encoded protein: CASSLAWGIEAFF.

The V call is TRBV11-3, the J call TRBJ2-1; no firm D call. The CDR3 is 16 amino acids. V lost 1 base, J lost 2 bases, and 12 bases lay in between. Per the germline V gene, CDR1 is SGHNT and CDR2 is YENEEA. The chain's CDR3 is CASSLGRKMTYNEQFF. The CDR3 DNA is TGTGCCAGCAGCTTAGGGCGGAAGATGACCTACAATGAGCAGTTCTTC.

The V and J genes are TRBV7-2 and TRBJ2-1; 7 nucleotides match TRBD2. V gave up 2 bases and J gave up 8 bases; unmatched junction bases: 6. Germline V gene sequence: CDR1 SGHTA, CDR2 FQGNSA. The CDR3 is made up of 14 amino acids. CDR3 coding DNA: TGTGCCAGCAGCTTAACCGGGAGGAGGGATGAGCAGTTCTTC. Its protein is CASSLTGRRDEQFF. The full variable domain, in which reference TRBV7-2 and TRBJ2-1 provide the parts outside the CDR3, is GAGVSQSPSNKVTEKGKDVELRCDPISGHTALYWYRQSLGQGLEFLIYFQGNSAPDKSGLPSDRFSAERTGGSVSTLTIQRTQQEDSAVYLCASSLTGRRDEQFFGPGTRLTVL.

This chain joins TRBV9 and TRBJ1-2; 11 positions match TRBD1. Losses at the gene ends were 4 bases for V and 8 bases for J; bases not matched to a gene: 13. CDR1 is SGDLS and CDR2 is YYNGEE in the germline V gene. This CDR3 has 16 residues. For the CDR3, the DNA is TGTGCCAGCAGCTCTTCCCCAGCCGGGACAGGGGGAGGCTACACCTTC. Protein sequence: CASSSSPAGTGGGYTF.